This is a list of T cell receptor beta chains from one sample in a study of blood T cell repertoires in COVID-19. This table comes from immunoSEQ multiplex PCR, and its TCRdb copy is limited to in-frame clones, with some not included. The data contain under 85,000 clones, 60% to 80% of them singletons. The sequenced material came from peripheral blood. The receptors here all came from a human donor in a cohort sampled during active COVID-19. Each CDR3 is given with its conserved first and last residue. D genes are given only for firm matches. Clone size is shown for a subset of rows, as once, few, many or a class of expanded clone.

>TRBJ2-1|TRBV29-1|17|-|TRBD2
TGCAGCGTTGAAGGGGCTAGCGGGGCTATCTCCTACAATGAGCAGTTCTTC
CSVEGASGAISYNEQFF
>TRBJ2-7|TRBV20-1|16|few|TRBD2
TGCAGTGCTAGTGGTACTAGCGGGGGGAGCTCCTACGAGCAGTACTTC
CSASGTSGGSSYEQYF
>TRBJ1-2|TRBV5-1|15|-|TRBD1
TGCGCCAGCAGCTTGGGGAACAGGGGGTCCTATGGCTACACCTTC
CASSLGNRGSYGYTF
>TRBJ2-7|TRBV18|15|few|TRBD1
TGTGCCAGCTCACCACCATCCCGGGACAGGGGCGAGCAGTACTTC
CASSPPSRDRGEQYF
>TRBJ1-6|TRBV5-6|14|few|TRBD1
TGTGCCAGCAGCCCGGGACAGTACAATTCACCCCTCCACTTT
CASSPGQYNSPLHF
>TRBJ2-5|TRBV10-3|12|-|TRBD1
TGTGCCATCAACCCAGGGGGTGAGACCCAGTACTTC
CAINPGGETQYF
>TRBJ2-6|TRBV2|15|-|-
TGTGCCAGCAGTAAAGGAGGGACTGGGGCCAACGTCCTGACTTTC
CASSKGGTGANVLTF
>TRBJ1-1|TRBV6-5|15|-|-
TGTGCCAGCAGTTACTCCAGGGGTTGGAACACTGAAGCTTTCTTT
CASSYSRGWNTEAFF
>TRBJ1-5|TRBV7-9|13|-|TRBD1
TGTGCCAGCAGCCACGGACAGGCCGGGCCCCAGCATTTT
CASSHGQAGPQHF
>TRBJ2-5|TRBV7-6|12|-|-
TGTGCCAGCCGCCCGGGATGCAAGACCCAGTACTTC
CASRPGCKTQYF
>TRBJ2-7|TRBV5-1|16|once|-
TGCGCCAGCAGCTTGGTGGCCGGGATTGGTACCTACGAGCAGTACTTC
CASSLVAGIGTYEQYF
>TRBJ2-2|TRBV19|13|-|-
TGTGCCAGTAGTAGTGACTTATCAGGGCGGCTGTTTTTT
CASSSDLSGRLFF
>TRBJ2-7|TRBV24-1|13|-|-
TGTGCCGCCAGTAGAAGCCCCGGGGGCGAGCAGTACTTC
CAASRSPGGEQYF
>TRBJ1-2|TRBV28|12|-|TRBD1
TGTGCCACCGGACAGGGTTTGCATGGCTACACCTTC
CATGQGLHGYTF
>TRBJ2-7|TRBV6-1|17|-|TRBD2
TGTGCCAGCAGTGAAGTCGGACTAGCGGGGGGGCCCTACGAGCAGTACTTC
CASSEVGLAGGPYEQYF
>TRBJ1-2|TRBV2|14|few|-
TGTGCCAGCAGTCAACAGGGATTGGACTATGGCTACACCTTC
CASSQQGLDYGYTF
>TRBJ1-2|TRBV29-1|12|-|TRBD1
TGCAGCGCTACTACAGGGGGAAAGGGCTACACCTTC
CSATTGGKGYTF
>TRBJ2-5|TRBV5-1|14|-|-
TGCGCCAGCAGCTTGGGGGGCGGTCAAGAGACCCAGTACTTC
CASSLGGGQETQYF
>TRBJ2-7|TRBV4-2|15|-|-
TGTGCCAGCAGCCAAGAAGCCAGGGGAGCCTACGAGCAGTACTTC
CASSQEARGAYEQYF
>TRBJ1-1|TRBV7-3|12|-|TRBD1
TGTGCCAGCAGCATAACAGGGGGACGGGCTTTCTTT
CASSITGGRAFF
>TRBJ1-1|TRBV2|10|-|-
TGTGCCAGCAGTGAAGGGAGGGCTTTCTTT
CASSEGRAFF
>TRBJ2-5|TRBV2|14|-|TRBD2
TGTGCCAGCAGAGAGCGGGGGGGCTGGGAGACCCAGTACTTC
CASRERGGWETQYF
>TRBJ1-4|TRBV7-2|15|few|TRBD1
TGTGCCAGCAGCTTAGCCGGGACAGGGGATGAAAAACTGTTTTTT
CASSLAGTGDEKLFF
>TRBJ2-1|TRBV4-1|17|-|-
TGCGCCAGCAGCCAAGGTTATCTAGCGAGCTCCTACAATGAGCAGTTCTTC
CASSQGYLASSYNEQFF
>TRBJ1-3|TRBV3-1/TRBV3-2|17|few|-
TGTGCCAGCAGTAACTGGACCAGGGTCTCCTCTGGAAACACCATATATTTT
CASSNWTRVSSGNTIYF
>TRBJ2-2|TRBV6-5|15|-|TRBD2
TGTGCCAGTCTGCGTGGAGCGGGGATCACCGGGGAGCTGTTTTTT
CASLRGAGITGELFF